This TCR beta chain originates from a study of cytomegalovirus exposure and HLA in healthy donors. Study findings and constraints: In a later analysis, the majority of CMV-associated beta chains seemingly showed HLA restriction. Later, an analysis showed that TCR beta chains associated with HLA were more clonally expanded than others that were equally common. No immune exposure information besides CMV serostatus was available.

With respect to this clone: Its specificity is not known.

PCR amplification relied on 60 Vbeta primers (plus 13 Jbeta primers). Measured with immunoSEQ multiplex PCR; TCRdb has only the in-frame clones, and not every one. The data contain under 200,000 clones, roughly four fifths of them singletons. The sample taken for sequencing was PBMCs. The sequence was obtained from a woman in her forties or fifties in good health and CMV-seronegative.

The CDR3 DNA sequence: TGTGCCAGCAGTTTGGGGGGACAGGGGGCTAACTATGGCTACACCTTC. Its protein is CASSLGGQGANYGYTF. The rearrangement joins TRBV28 to TRBJ1-2; TRBD1 matches at 11 bases. CDR1 is MDHEN and CDR2 is SYDVKM in the germline V gene. The CDR3 consists of 16 residues. V shed 3 bases, J shed 0 bases, and the junction held 3 bases outside the gene matches.